This TCR beta chain is from a study of response to subunit inactivated influenza vaccine (dated by TCRdb to 2017 to 2018). As for the study more broadly: Deep quantitative T cell receptor repertoire profiling was used in the study to track responses to a trivalent subunit inactivated influenza vaccine. The paper as a whole reports these results and caveats: The authors suggested that each seasonal influenza vaccination may recruit only a limited number of new T cells.

Ends trimmed: V by 5 bases, J by 3 bases; bases unmatched to a gene: 5. The CDR3 covers 14 residues, taking in both the cysteine and the phenylalanine. Of the read, only the CDR3 DNA is kept; its 42 bases are in frame from base 1. In this sample, this clonotype turned up a few times. The antigen it recognizes is unknown. Base qualities were left out, and no much larger clone turns up one base away. Libraries were made using RT-PCR. Reads for this sample came from an Illumina HiSeq 2500. In-frame beta chains were kept once TCRdb had trimmed the public reads at Q25 with fastp and called clones with MiXCR. Rows are combined by CDR3 protein, so each entry shows the most common genes and DNA. Recorded for this sample are about 540,000 distinct CDR3 sequences; roughly 25% of them occurred a single time. 2.5% to 3% of the sample goes to the ten largest clones. The same data also contributed to another study, on T cells expressing NK-cell markers. The second investigation adds: 5'RACE template switching, by which a universal primer site and unique molecular identifiers were added, was used to make TCR beta cDNA libraries. Three sorted T-cell subsets (CD3+CD56+NKG2C+, CD3+CD56+NKG2C- and CD3+CD56-NKG2C+) from 7 to 9 donors had their TCR beta-chain repertoires profiled. Among the eight sequenced donors, seven were HCMV-seropositive and one was HCMV-seronegative. In several experiments an anti-gammadeltaTCR antibody was added to restrict sorting to alphabetaTCR-expressing T cells. In 6 or 7 donors, the dominant CD3+CD56+NKG2C+ clonotypes ranked among the top 10 CD8+ clonotypes, making up roughly 1.0-8% of CD8+ T cells. Those dominant clonotypes were again the most abundant among CD3+CD56-NKG2C+ cells in four donors, at about 25-65%. Whether the expanded NKG2C-expressing T cell clones were specific for HCMV antigens remained unclear. Randomly selected healthy volunteers, three men and five women, were used as the eight sequenced donors. A commercial ELISA kit detecting HCMV-specific IgG in serum was used to determine HCMV serostatus. Ficoll density gradient centrifugation was used to isolate peripheral blood mononuclear cells from blood. Using Miltenyi isolation kits, CD4+ and CD8+ T cells were isolated from PBMC through magnetic immunoseparation. cDNA synthesis was primed from the TCR beta constant segment and was followed by two successive PCR amplification steps. Illumina HiSeq 2000/2500, MiSeq or NextSeq was used to sequence libraries as 2 x 150 bp reads. MIGEC handled demultiplexing of the reads and grouping by UMI, while MiTCR was used to assemble and quantify clonotypes. Only TCR cDNA sequences supported by at least two reads were kept to exclude erroneous sequences. The tcR package was used for downstream repertoire analysis, and clonotypes were matched between fractions using CDR3 nucleotide sequence together with V segment. VDJmatch was used to annotate antigen specificity against VDJdb, with one amino acid substitution in CDR3 permitted.

The sequence is built from TRBV12-3 or TRBV12-4 and TRBJ2-7; TRBD2 fits 9 bases in the junction. This sample comprised CD4+ T cells sorted from PBMCs, obtained roughly 12 days after vaccination. The source of this sequence is a man aged 45 to 65 who received an inactivated influenza vaccine. Donor details come from another sample of the same person, matched by shared clones. CDR3 reads: CASSPTSGLYEQYF. The bases read TGTGCCAGCAGTCCTACTAGCGGGCTCTACGAGCAGTACTTC.